The 30 T cell receptor beta chains below were found in one sample sequenced in a study of blood T cell repertoires in COVID-19. Libraries were prepared by immunoSEQ multiplex PCR; TCRdb keeps only in-frame clonotypes and omits some of them. The sample lists 400,000 to 450,000 clones; around 90% were seen once. Sequenced input: peripheral blood. The receptors originated from a man aged 18 to 30 with COVID-19, enrolled during active disease.

CDR3 DNA: TGTGCCAGCAGCCGGGGACTAGCGGGGCGGAATGAGCAGTTCTTC. It is translated as CASSRGLAGRNEQFF. This sequence joins TRBV7-7 and TRBJ2-1; 13 bases align to TRBD2. V was clipped by 5 bases and J by 7 bases; unmatched bases: 5. The CDR3 runs 15 residues. Germline-derived CDR1 and CDR2 are SSHAT and FNYEAQ (reference sequence).

The chain carries TRBV2 and TRBJ2-3; 7 bases are shared with TRBD2. With 2 bases clipped from V and 2 bases from J, the junction kept 4 bases outside the gene matches. The CDR3 covers 15 residues. CDR1 is SNHLY, CDR2 FYNNEI, per germline. CDR3 DNA sequence: TGTGCCAGCAGTGAACTGACTAGCCTCACAGATACGCAGTATTTT. This sequence encodes CASSELTSLTDTQYF.

The chain joins TRBV6-5 to TRBJ2-7, with D maybe TRBD1 (5 bases). Trimming shortened V by 5 bases and J by 1 base, and 9 bases separated the two germline ends. The germline V gene encodes CDR1 MNHEY and CDR2 SVGAGI. This CDR3 is built from 13 residues. CDR3 residues: CASSQQVSYEQYF. For the CDR3, the DNA is TGTGCCAGCAGTCAACAGGTTTCCTACGAGCAGTACTTC.

The CDR3 sequence: CASRPPGLAGGAGTDTQYF. The DNA for the CDR3 is TGTGCCAGCAGGCCTCCGGGACTAGCGGGAGGCGCGGGAACAGATACGCAGTATTTT. The V and J genes are TRBV28 and TRBJ2-3; 15 nucleotides match TRBD2. CDR3 length: 19 amino acids. The J segment lost 3 bases and the V segment lost 6 bases, leaving 13 bases of the junction unmatched. Per germline, CDR1 MDHEN and CDR2 SYDVKM.

CDR3 protein: CASSQVRGLIATNEKLFF. Written as DNA, the CDR3 is TGTGCCAGCAGCCAAGTGCGGGGGTTGATCGCAACTAATGAAAAACTGTTTTTT. The chain links TRBV3-1 (or the pseudogene TRBV3-2) to TRBJ1-4, with D possibly matching TRBD1 (5 bases). The germline V and J ends were trimmed by 1 base and 0 bases, with 15 bases remaining between them. Germline CDR1 LGHDT, CDR2 YNNKEL (reference sequence). The CDR3 loop spans 18 amino acids.

The rearrangement uses TRBV7-9 and TRBJ2-7; 9 bases match TRBD1. The CDR3 has 14 amino acids. J was trimmed by 7 bases and V by 5 bases; bases with no gene match: 9. Looked up from germline, CDR1 is SEHNR and CDR2 is FQNEAQ (reference sequence). The CDR3 DNA sequence: TGTGCCAGCAGCCCGGGACAGGGTATCGGAGAGCAGTACTTC. It translates to CASSPGQGIGEQYF.

This chain links TRBV6-2 or TRBV6-3 with TRBJ2-5; a possible D gene is TRBD1 (8 bases). Trimming shortened V by 5 bases and J by 4 bases, and 17 bases separated the two germline ends. Germline V gene sequence: CDR1 MNHEY, CDR2 SVGEGT. This CDR3 is built from 15 residues. The CDR3 protein is CASSRQGAGVETQYF. The CDR3 DNA follows: TGTGCCAGCAGTCGCCAGGGGGCGGGGGTAGAGACCCAGTACTTC.

The rearrangement links TRBV11-2 to TRBJ2-5; a possible D gene is TRBD1 (5 bases). CDR1 and CDR2 from the germline V gene are SGHAT and FQNNGV. The CDR3 totals 14 residues. Between the trimmed V and J ends, which lost 0 bases and 3 bases, there was a span of 8 bases. CDR3 sequence reads: CASSLDSREETQYF. The CDR3 bases are TGTGCCAGCAGCTTAGATTCCAGGGAAGAGACCCAGTACTTC.

This chain joins TRBV12-3 or TRBV12-4 and TRBJ2-3, with TRBD1 as a possible D gene (6 bases). The length of the CDR3 is 12 residues. V was trimmed by 3 bases and J by 10 bases, leaving 11 bases between them. The CDR3 coding sequence is TGTGCCAGCAGTTTTTCGGCAGGGGCGCAGTATTTT. This codes for CASSFSAGAQYF.

The chain combines TRBV7-9 with TRBJ2-7; D possibly corresponds to TRBD1 (5 bases). Trimming took off 5 bases at V and 2 bases at J, with 13 bases between the two ends. This CDR3 comprises 14 residues. Germline V gene lookup returns CDR1 SEHNR and CDR2 FQNEAQ (reference sequence). CDR3 amino acids: CASSPLGRAYEQYF. DNA of the CDR3: TGTGCCAGCAGCCCTCTGGGGCGAGCCTACGAGCAGTACTTC.

The chain carries TRBV5-1 and TRBJ1-1, with no clear D. Trimming took 0 bases from V and 0 from J, leaving 12 bases between them. CDR1 and CDR2 (germline): SGHRS, YFSETQ. The CDR3 consists of 16 residues. The CDR3 loop is CASSLGALIMNTEAFF. CDR3 in DNA: TGCGCCAGCAGCTTGGGGGCCCTCATTATGAACACTGAAGCTTTCTTT.

This sequence joins TRBV5-1 and TRBJ2-5, with D possibly TRBD2 on 6 matching bases. The length of the CDR3 is 16 residues. The germline V gene encodes CDR1 SGHRS and CDR2 YFSETQ. Trimming took 1 base from V and 2 from J, leaving 15 bases between them. The CDR3 spells CASSLWGVAGQETQYF. The CDR3 bases are TGCGCCAGCAGCTTGTGGGGGGTCGCGGGACAAGAGACCCAGTACTTC. Full variable domain (rest looked up from reference TRBV5-1 and TRBJ2-5): KAGVTQTPRYLIKTRGQQVTLSCSPISGHRSVSWYQQTPGQGLQFLFEYFSETQRNKGNFPGRFSGRQFSNSRSEMNVSTLELGDSALYLCASSLWGVAGQETQYFGPGTRLLVL.

This chain links TRBV7-2 with TRBJ1-2; D ambiguous. V was shortened by 7 bases and J by 4 bases, with 13 bases between the two germline ends. This CDR3 is built from 13 residues. Germline V gene sequence: CDR1 SGHTA, CDR2 FQGNSA. The CDR3, as DNA: TGTGCCAGCAATAAGCGGGGAGCCTATGGCTACACCTTC. Translated, it gives CASNKRGAYGYTF.

V is TRBV7-8 and J is TRBJ1-3, with 7 bases matching TRBD1. V shed 2 bases and J 0 bases; nucleotides not matched to a gene: 4. Germline V gene lookup returns CDR1 SGHVS and CDR2 FQNEAQ. This CDR3 comprises 16 residues. CDR3 amino acids: CASSLRDSLSGNTIYF. In DNA, the CDR3 is TGTGCCAGCAGCTTAAGGGACAGCCTCTCTGGAAACACCATATATTTT.

This clone appeared a single time. The CDR3 loop reads CASSFFLAETTDTQYF. In DNA form, the CDR3 reads TGCGCCAGCAGCTTTTTCCTAGCGGAGACCACAGATACGCAGTATTTT. The chain employs TRBV5-1 and TRBJ2-3; TRBD2 agrees at 7 bases. V was pared by 2 bases and J by 2 bases, with 8 bases of the junction left unmatched. The CDR3 has 16 residues. From germline, CDR1 is SGHRS and CDR2 YFSETQ.

The chain uses TRBV15 and TRBJ2-4; TRBD2 is a possible D gene (5 bases). Germline CDR1 is LNHNV and CDR2 is YYDKDF (reference sequence). The CDR3 covers 17 residues. V gave up 0 bases and J gave up 3 bases, with 15 bases separating them. The CDR3 is CATSRDLGLVDKNIQYF. For the CDR3, the DNA is TGTGCCACCAGCAGAGATTTAGGACTTGTCGACAAAAACATTCAGTACTTC.

The chain uses TRBV19 and TRBJ2-2; 8 nucleotides agree with TRBD1. Germline CDR1 and CDR2: LNHDA and SQIVND (reference sequence). Trimming at V came to 3 bases and at J to 5 bases, leaving 5 bases not matched to a gene. There are 15 residues in the CDR3. The CDR3 sequence is CASSMSRGPTGELFF. The CDR3 DNA sequence: TGTGCCAGTAGTATGTCCAGGGGGCCGACCGGGGAGCTGTTTTTT.

This clone was seen only once. The chain couples TRBV14 to TRBJ2-7; 8 bases line up with TRBD2. This CDR3 has 15 residues. The germline CDR1 and CDR2 sequences are SGHDN and FVKESK. Trimming took 8 bases from V and 2 from J; bases not matched to a gene: 11. The CDR3 is CASSLSPGGPYEQYF. The CDR3 DNA sequence: TGTGCCAGCTCCTTGTCCCCGGGAGGGCCCTACGAGCAGTACTTC.

The rearrangement joins TRBV6-1 to TRBJ1-3; D uncertain. In germline, CDR1 is MNHNS, CDR2 SASEGT. This CDR3 region has 16 residues. V was cut by 6 bases and J by 0 bases, with 15 bases left in between. The DNA for the CDR3 is TGTGCCAGCAGGGAACGGTTATCGAGCTCTGGAAACACCATATATTTT. This encodes CASRERLSSSGNTIYF.

The rearrangement links TRBV18 to TRBJ2-1, with D possibly matching TRBD2 (6 bases). Trimming left V 2 bases short and J 6 bases short, with 14 bases between. The germline CDR1 and CDR2 sequences are KGHSH and LQKENI. CDR3 length: 15 residues. The CDR3: CASSPSLGGVNEQFF. CDR3 DNA sequence: TGTGCCAGCTCACCATCGCTAGGAGGGGTCAATGAGCAGTTCTTC.

The chain has TRBV6-5 and TRBJ1-1; TRBD1 might be the D (5 bases). The CDR3 totals 13 residues. The germline gives CDR1 MNHEY, CDR2 SVGAGI. Between the trimmed V and J ends, which lost 6 bases and 2 bases, there was a span of 10 bases. The CDR3 DNA is TGTGCCAGCAGGGGAGGGGCAAACACTGAAGCTTTCTTT. Amino acid sequence: CASRGGANTEAFF.

The chain joins TRBV4-2 to TRBJ1-1; 7 bases agree with TRBD1. V dropped 4 bases and J dropped 5; count of bases not matched to a gene: 10. The CDR3 consists of 15 residues. Germline V CDR1 and CDR2: LGHNA, YNFKEQ. CDR3 nucleotide sequence: TGTGCCAGCAGCCCGGAGACAGGGACAAGGACTGAAGCTTTCTTT. Residues: CASSPETGTRTEAFF.

The genes are TRBV27 and TRBJ2-7, with 13 nucleotides matching TRBD2. Losses at the gene ends were 10 bases for V and 5 bases for J; bases not matched to a gene: 17. The CDR3 length is 17 residues. CDR1 and CDR2 (germline): MNHEY, SMNVEV (reference sequence). CDR3 bases: TGTGCCACCCGCCAGGGGACTAGCGGGATGGGTTTCCACGAGCAGTACTTC. Encoded protein: CATRQGTSGMGFHEQYF.

The J gene is TRBJ2-5, the V gene TRBV7-9; 10 nucleotides line up with TRBD1. There are 15 residues in the CDR3. V shed 5 bases and J 2 bases; nucleotides not matched to a gene: 5. Germline V gene lookup returns CDR1 SEHNR and CDR2 FQNEAQ (reference sequence). The CDR3 DNA reads TGTGCCAGCAGCCGACAGGGGGCGTATCAAGAGACCCAGTACTTC. Its translation: CASSRQGAYQETQYF.

V usage is TRBV6-5 and J usage is TRBJ2-7, with 8 nucleotides matching TRBD1. The trim removed 6 bases at V and 6 bases at J, leaving 10 bases unmatched. CDR1 is MNHEY, CDR2 SVGAGI, per germline. The CDR3 is 14 amino acids. CDR3 residues: CASRPTGQAREQYF. The CDR3 DNA is TGTGCCAGCAGACCCACGGGACAGGCTCGCGAGCAGTACTTC.

Here the CDR3 DNA reads TGTGCCAGCAGTTCATCAGGGAACACTGAAGCTTTCTTT. Translation: CASSSSGNTEAFF. V usage is TRBV12-3 or TRBV12-4 and J usage is TRBJ1-1; D not certain. Trimming took off 4 bases at V and 1 base at J, with 7 bases between the two ends. The CDR3 extends over 13 amino acids.

J is TRBJ1-4 and V is TRBV4-1, with D tentatively TRBD1 (6 bases). Trimming stripped 3 bases from V and 5 bases from J, with 16 bases between. The germline V gene has CDR1 MGHRA and CDR2 YSYEKL. The CDR3 covers 16 residues. CDR3 sequence reads: CASSHMTKDRNEKLFF. The CDR3 DNA follows: TGCGCCAGCAGCCATATGACGAAGGACAGAAATGAAAAACTGTTTTTT.

CDR3 coding DNA: TGTGCCAGCAGTTACTCGCAGGGGAGCTCTGGAAACACCATATATTTT. Protein product: CASSYSQGSSGNTIYF. The chain recombines TRBV6-5 with TRBJ1-3, with D perhaps TRBD1 (6 bases). Germline values: CDR1 MNHEY, CDR2 SVGAGI. This CDR3 is 16 amino acids long. Trimming removed 0 bases from V and 0 bases from J, with 9 bases in between.

The chain links TRBV7-8 to TRBJ2-1; a weak D match, TRBD2 (5 bases). V shed 5 bases and J shed 6 bases, with 8 bases lying between them. This CDR3 contains 12 residues. Germline CDR1 reads SGHVS; CDR2 reads FQNEAQ. As DNA, the CDR3 is TGTGCCAGCAGCCCCGGGGTCAATGAGCAGTTCTTC. Protein product: CASSPGVNEQFF.

CDR3 residues: CASSYYAGGPTAYEQYF. CDR3 coding DNA: TGTGCCAGCAGTTACTACGCGGGAGGGCCCACCGCCTACGAGCAGTACTTC. The rearrangement links TRBV6-2 or TRBV6-3 to TRBJ2-7; TRBD2 matches at 9 bases. The CDR3 is 17 amino acids. The germline V gene has CDR1 MNHEY and CDR2 SVGEGT. V shed 1 base and J 2 bases; nucleotides not matched to a gene: 9.